These 23 T cell receptor beta chains originate from one sample sequenced in a study of post-analysis software for immune sequencing data. Notes on the study in general: Compared with controls, patients had more of about five TRBV segments, including TRBV5-6, TRBV5-1 and TRBV20-1.

The antigens these receptors bind are not known. The TCR beta cDNA libraries carried unique molecular identifiers. TCRdb itself ran the PCR reads through MiXCR, one entry per CDR3 protein. The table records approximately 250,000 distinct CDR3 sequences, 35% to 40% of them present only once. Sequencing was performed on blood. These receptor sequences come from a girl aged 5 to 17 with multiple sclerosis.

This chain links TRBV28 with TRBJ2-6; no definite D call. This CDR3 is built from 15 residues. V was shortened by 3 bases and J by 2 bases, with 8 bases between the two germline ends. CDR1 MDHEN and CDR2 SYDVKM come from the germline V gene. The CDR3 DNA follows: TGTGCCAGCAGTTTGGACGTAGCTGGGGCCAACGTCCTGACTTTC. Encoded protein: CASSLDVAGANVLTF. The full variable domain, rest sourced from reference TRBV28 and TRBJ2-6, is DVKVTQSSRYLVKRTGEKVFLECVQDMDHENMFWYRQDPGLGLRLIYFSYDVKMKEKGDIPEGYSVSREKKERFSLILESASTNQTSMYLCASSLDVAGANVLTFGAGSRLTVL.

As to this clonotype: It may be a read error: a sequence one base away is much more abundant. The chain is built from TRBV20-1 and TRBJ2-1; 15 nucleotides agree with TRBD2. After removal of 3 bases from V and 8 bases from J, the junction contained 8 bases not matched to a gene. The CDR3 loop spans 16 amino acids. Germline-derived CDR1 and CDR2 are DFQATT and SNEGSKA (reference sequence). The CDR3, as DNA: TGCAGTGCTAGGGGGACTAGCGGGGGGCAACACCATGAGCAGTTCTTC. This encodes CSARGTSGGQHHEQFF.

This chain connects TRBV5-1 to TRBJ2-7; 8 bases map to TRBD1. This CDR3 has 12 amino acids. Per the germline V gene, CDR1 is SGHRS and CDR2 is YFSETQ. V was clipped by 7 bases and J by 6 bases; unmatched bases: 6. The CDR3 nucleotides read TGCGCCAGCGCCGGACAGGGAGGCGAGCAGTACTTC. As protein: CASAGQGGEQYF.

At least ten counts were recorded for this clonotype. The CDR3 reads CASSAGGRLATETQYF. CDR3 bases: TGTGCCAGCAGCGCGGGCGGAAGACTAGCGACGGAGACCCAGTACTTC. The chain carries TRBV9 and TRBJ2-5, with 8 bases fitting TRBD2. CDR3 length: 16 amino acids. Germline V gives CDR1 SGDLS, CDR2 YYNGEE. The V segment lost 3 bases and the J segment 5 bases; nucleotides outside the gene matches: 12.

As concerns this clonotype: A read error is possible here, since a much larger clone lies one base away. J is TRBJ2-1 and V is TRBV28, with 11 bases aligning to TRBD2. CDR1 is MDHEN, CDR2 SYDVKM, per germline. The CDR3 totals 16 residues. This CDR3 reads CVSSSSASGGLSEQFF. The CDR3 nucleotides read TGTGTCAGCAGTTCATCTGCTAGCGGGGGGCTCAGTGAGCAGTTCTTC.

The chain couples TRBV20-1 to TRBJ2-1; TRBD2 aligns across 8 bases. Trimming removed 4 bases from V and 6 bases from J; junction bases left unmatched: 5. Germline V gene data show CDR1 as DFQATT and CDR2 as SNEGSKA (reference sequence). The CDR3 covers 13 residues. CDR3 coding DNA: TGCAGTGCTACAGCGGGAGTTCGCAATGAGCAGTTCTTC. Protein product: CSATAGVRNEQFF.

This clonotype was detected ten times or more. The V call is TRBV14, the J call TRBJ2-1, with TRBD2 matching over 8 bases. V dropped 4 bases and J dropped 6; count of bases not matched to a gene: 11. The V gene's germline CDR1 is SGHDN and CDR2 FVKESK. The CDR3 totals 16 residues. The CDR3 sequence is CASSRSGGGDFNEQFF. The CDR3 nucleotides read TGTGCCAGCAGCCGCAGCGGGGGCGGTGATTTCAATGAGCAGTTCTTC.

For this clonotype: This clone may be a read error of a much larger clone one base away. The chain is built from TRBV29-1 and TRBJ1-2; 9 bases agree with TRBD1. Trimming at V came to 0 bases and at J to 2 bases, leaving 4 bases not matched to a gene. The CDR3 spans 15 residues. The germline gives CDR1 SQVTM, CDR2 ANQGSEA. CDR3 DNA: TGCAGCGTTGAAGACGGGACAGGGAGCAACTATGGCTACACCTTC. As protein: CSVEDGTGSNYGYTF.

The chain couples TRBV7-6 to TRBJ1-4, with TRBD1 matching over 8 bases. This CDR3 comprises 16 residues. The V gene's germline CDR1 is SGHVS and CDR2 FNYEAQ. After removal of 4 bases from V and 4 bases from J, the junction contained 8 bases not matched to a gene. The CDR3 here is CASSCDRGGGNEKLFF. The CDR3 DNA reads as TGTGCCAGCAGCTGCGACAGGGGAGGCGGTAATGAAAAACTGTTTTTT.

This clonotype was counted at least ten times. This sequence joins TRBV5-1 and TRBJ2-5, with a weak D call TRBD1 (6 bases). Germline V gene sequence: CDR1 SGHRS, CDR2 YFSETQ. There are 13 residues in the CDR3. V was pared by 5 bases and J by 1 base, with 9 bases between. In DNA, the CDR3 is TGCGCCAGCAGTACAGGGATCCAAGAGACCCAGTACTTC. This codes for CASSTGIQETQYF.

This clonotype was detected a few times. The rearrangement joins TRBV5-5 to TRBJ1-1, with D possibly being TRBD1 (5 bases). Germline loops: CDR1 SGHKS, CDR2 YYEKEE (reference sequence). V lost 4 bases and J 6 bases, leaving 13 bases between the germline ends. The CDR3 spans 13 residues. CDR3 nucleotide sequence: TGTGCCAGCAGCATGACAGTTAACGCTGAAGCTTTCTTT. Translating it yields CASSMTVNAEAFF.

A remark on this clonotype: A read error is possible here, since a much larger clone lies one base away. The chain uses TRBV20-1 and TRBJ2-5; 11 nucleotides agree with TRBD2. V trimming: 0 bases; J trimming: 11 bases; junction bases outside the gene matches: 14. CDR1 DFQATT and CDR2 SNEGSKA come from the germline V gene (reference sequence). CDR3 size: 16 residues. DNA of the CDR3: TGCAGTGCTAGAGACGCGGGACTAGCGGATTACAATGAGCAGTACTTC. Protein: CSARDAGLADYNEQYF.

This clonotype was seen repeatedly, ten times or more. The chain recombines TRBV20-1 with TRBJ2-1; TRBD2 might be the D (6 bases). CDR1 is DFQATT, CDR2 SNEGSKA, per germline (reference sequence). This CDR3 region has 11 residues. The V gene lost 7 bases and the J gene lost 7 bases, with 11 bases spanning the gap. CDR3 DNA: TGCAGTGGATTGGGGGGAAATGAGCAGTTCTTC. Protein sequence: CSGLGGNEQFF.

This chain uses TRBV4-2 with TRBJ2-1; D not resolved. Trimming stripped 4 bases from V and 4 bases from J, with 14 bases between. Germline V gene sequence: CDR1 LGHNA, CDR2 YNFKEQ. The CDR3 runs 15 residues. This chain's CDR3 is CASSPLVRNYNEQFF. DNA for the CDR3: TGTGCCAGCAGCCCCCTCGTGCGAAATTACAATGAGCAGTTCTTC.

This clonotype came up a few times. V is TRBV29-1 and J is TRBJ1-1; the D gene is possibly TRBD1 (6 bases). This CDR3 is 12 amino acids long. Trimming took 8 bases from V and 1 from J, leaving 11 bases between them. The germline gives CDR1 SQVTM, CDR2 ANQGSEA. The CDR3 DNA sequence: TGCAGCACCGGACAGCCGAACACTGAAGCTTTCTTT. Amino acid sequence: CSTGQPNTEAFF. The full variable domain, in which reference TRBV29-1 and TRBJ1-1 provide the parts outside the CDR3, is SAVISQKPSRDICQRGTSLTIQCQVDSQVTMMFWYRQQPGQSLTLIATANQGSEATYESGFVIDKFPISRPNLTFSTLTVSNMSPEDSSIYLCSTGQPNTEAFFGQGTRLTVV.

The chain combines TRBV9 with TRBJ1-1, with D unresolved. V dropped 5 bases and J dropped 6 bases, with 26 bases sitting between them. This CDR3 has 17 amino acids. Germline lookup yields CDR1 SGDLS and CDR2 YYNGEE. CDR3 loop: CASSDWPGRVERPEAFF. CDR3 in DNA: TGTGCCAGCAGTGATTGGCCCGGACGGGTTGAAAGGCCTGAAGCTTTCTTT.

This clonotype has at least ten counts. This chain connects TRBV5-1 to TRBJ2-3; D not resolved. The CDR3 is 14 amino acids. Germline loops: CDR1 SGHRS, CDR2 YFSETQ. Trimming pared 0 bases from V and 3 bases from J, leaving 8 bases between. The CDR3: CASSLVVGTDTQYF. The CDR3 DNA reads as TGCGCCAGCAGCTTGGTAGTGGGAACAGATACGCAGTATTTT.

This clonotype was observed at least ten times. The chain employs TRBV20-1 and TRBJ2-5; perhaps TRBD2 as D (5 bases). The CDR3 spans 16 residues. V dropped 0 bases and J dropped 1 base, with 15 bases sitting between them. Germline loops: CDR1 DFQATT, CDR2 SNEGSKA (reference sequence). CDR3 bases: TGCAGTGCTAGAGATGTACGCCGGGGAAGCCAAGAGACCCAGTACTTC. Residues: CSARDVRRGSQETQYF.

The gene calls are TRBV5-4 and TRBJ2-7, with no clear D. Germline assignment: CDR1 SGHNT and CDR2 YYREEE (reference sequence). Trimming took off 4 bases at V and 4 bases at J, with 12 bases between the two ends. The CDR3 totals 13 residues. CDR3 residues: CASSLHSRYEQYF. DNA for the CDR3: TGTGCCAGCAGCCTCCATTCGAGGTACGAGCAGTACTTC.

This clonotype was observed many times. This chain connects TRBV7-9 to TRBJ1-1; unclear D gene. CDR3 size: 12 residues. The V gene lost 5 bases and the J gene lost 1 base, with 5 bases spanning the gap. Looked up from germline, CDR1 is SEHNR and CDR2 is FQNEAQ (reference sequence). CDR3 protein: CASSRGNTEAFF. Here the CDR3 DNA reads TGTGCCAGCAGCCGGGGGAACACTGAAGCTTTCTTT. Complete variable domain (other parts from reference TRBV7-9 and TRBJ1-1): DTGVSQNPRHKITKRGQNVTFRCDPISEHNRLYWYRQTLGQGPEFLTYFQNEAQLEKSRLLSDRFSAERPKGSFSTLEIQRTEQGDSAMYLCASSRGNTEAFFGQGTRLTVV.

V is TRBV2 and J is TRBJ1-1; 8 positions agree with TRBD1. From germline, CDR1 is SNHLY and CDR2 FYNNEI. CDR3 length: 18 amino acids. The V gene end was trimmed by 10 bases and the J gene end by 5 bases; junction bases not matched to a gene: 24. The CDR3 sequence is CANERTGLWGQVGTEAFF. CDR3 DNA: TGTGCCAACGAGAGGACAGGGCTGTGGGGGCAGGTGGGAACTGAAGCTTTCTTT.

This clonotype appeared a few times. The rearrangement links TRBV5-1 to TRBJ1-1; the D is unclear. The CDR3 is 14 residues long. CDR1 SGHRS and CDR2 YFSETQ come from the germline V gene. Trimming left V 0 bases short and J 2 bases short, with 8 bases between. The CDR3 region is CASSLDLGNTEAFF. In nucleotides, the CDR3 is TGCGCCAGCAGCTTGGACCTGGGCAACACTGAAGCTTTCTTT.

The chain's CDR3 is CASSLRTTGTEAFF. The CDR3 region has the DNA TGCGCCAGCAGCCTCCGGACTACGGGCACTGAAGCTTTCTTT. The chain is built from TRBV5-1 and TRBJ1-1; D gene ambiguous. This CDR3 contains 14 residues. Trimming removed 4 bases from V and 4 bases from J, with 14 bases in between. Germline V gene sequence: CDR1 SGHRS, CDR2 YFSETQ.